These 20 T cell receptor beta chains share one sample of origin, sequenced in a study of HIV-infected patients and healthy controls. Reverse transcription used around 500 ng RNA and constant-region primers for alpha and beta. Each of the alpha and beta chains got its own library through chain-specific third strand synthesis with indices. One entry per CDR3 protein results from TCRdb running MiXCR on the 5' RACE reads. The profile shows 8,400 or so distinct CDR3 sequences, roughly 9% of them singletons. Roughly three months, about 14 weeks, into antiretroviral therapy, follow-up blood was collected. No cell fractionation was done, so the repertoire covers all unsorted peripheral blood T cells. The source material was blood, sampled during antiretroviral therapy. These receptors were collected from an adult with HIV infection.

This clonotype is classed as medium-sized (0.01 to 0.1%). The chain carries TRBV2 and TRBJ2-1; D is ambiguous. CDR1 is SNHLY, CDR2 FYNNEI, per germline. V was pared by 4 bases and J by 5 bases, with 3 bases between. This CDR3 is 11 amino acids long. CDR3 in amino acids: CASSGDNEQFF. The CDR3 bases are TGTGCCAGCAGTGGCGACAATGAGCAGTTCTTC.

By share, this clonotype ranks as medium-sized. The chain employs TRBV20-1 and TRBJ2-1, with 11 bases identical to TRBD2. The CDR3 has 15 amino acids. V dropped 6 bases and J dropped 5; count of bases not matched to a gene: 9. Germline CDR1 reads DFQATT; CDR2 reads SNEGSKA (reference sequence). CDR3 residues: CSARRASGGNNEQFF. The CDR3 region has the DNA TGCAGTGCCCGACGGGCTAGCGGGGGGAACAATGAGCAGTTCTTC.

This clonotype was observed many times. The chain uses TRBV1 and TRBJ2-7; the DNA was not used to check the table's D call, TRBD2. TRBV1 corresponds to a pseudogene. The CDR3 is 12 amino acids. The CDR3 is CTSSQASEEQYF. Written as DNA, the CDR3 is TGCACCAGCAGCCAAGCTAGCGAGGAGCAGTACTTC.

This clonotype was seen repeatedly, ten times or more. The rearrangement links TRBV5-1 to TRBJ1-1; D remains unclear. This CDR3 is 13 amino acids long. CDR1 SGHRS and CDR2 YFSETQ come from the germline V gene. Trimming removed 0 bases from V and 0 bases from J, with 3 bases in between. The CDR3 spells CASSLGMNTEAFF. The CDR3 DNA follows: TGCGCCAGCAGCTTGGGAATGAACACTGAAGCTTTCTTT. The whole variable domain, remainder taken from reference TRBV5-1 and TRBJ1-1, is KAGVTQTPRYLIKTRGQQVTLSCSPISGHRSVSWYQQTPGQGLQFLFEYFSETQRNKGNFPGRFSGRQFSNSRSEMNVSTLELGDSALYLCASSLGMNTEAFFGQGTRLTVV.

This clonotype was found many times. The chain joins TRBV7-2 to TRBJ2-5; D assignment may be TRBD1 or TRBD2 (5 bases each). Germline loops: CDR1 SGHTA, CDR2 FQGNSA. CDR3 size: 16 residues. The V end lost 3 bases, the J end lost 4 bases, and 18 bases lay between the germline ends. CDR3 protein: CASSFYSVTGVETQYF. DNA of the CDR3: TGTGCCAGCAGCTTCTATAGCGTTACAGGTGTAGAGACCCAGTACTTC.

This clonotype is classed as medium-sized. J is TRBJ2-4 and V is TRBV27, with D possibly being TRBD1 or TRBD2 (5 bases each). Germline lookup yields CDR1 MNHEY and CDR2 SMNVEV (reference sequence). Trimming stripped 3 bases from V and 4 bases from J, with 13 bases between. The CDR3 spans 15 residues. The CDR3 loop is CASSFLRELKNIQYF. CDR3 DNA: TGTGCCAGCAGTTTTCTCAGGGAGCTTAAAAACATTCAGTACTTC.

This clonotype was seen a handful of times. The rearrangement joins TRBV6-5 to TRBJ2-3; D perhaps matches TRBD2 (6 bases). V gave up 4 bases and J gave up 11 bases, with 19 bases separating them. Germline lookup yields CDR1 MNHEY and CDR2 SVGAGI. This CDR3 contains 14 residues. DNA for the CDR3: TGTGCCAGCAGTTCCCTTTCGGGCGGAGGGAAGCAGTATTTT. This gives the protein CASSSLSGGGKQYF.

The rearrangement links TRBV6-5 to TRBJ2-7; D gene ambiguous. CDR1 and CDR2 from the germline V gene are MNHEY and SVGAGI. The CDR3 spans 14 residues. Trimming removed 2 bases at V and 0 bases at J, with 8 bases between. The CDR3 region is CASSYHWSSYEQYF. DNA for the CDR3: TGTGCCAGCAGTTACCACTGGAGCTCCTACGAGCAGTACTTC.

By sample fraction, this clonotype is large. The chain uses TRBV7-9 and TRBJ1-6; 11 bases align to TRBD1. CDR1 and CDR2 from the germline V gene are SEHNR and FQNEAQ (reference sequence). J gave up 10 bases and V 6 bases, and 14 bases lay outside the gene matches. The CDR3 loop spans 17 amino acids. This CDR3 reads CASSYHDRTGGRSPLHF. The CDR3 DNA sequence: TGTGCCAGCAGTTACCACGACCGGACAGGGGGCAGATCACCCCTCCACTTT.

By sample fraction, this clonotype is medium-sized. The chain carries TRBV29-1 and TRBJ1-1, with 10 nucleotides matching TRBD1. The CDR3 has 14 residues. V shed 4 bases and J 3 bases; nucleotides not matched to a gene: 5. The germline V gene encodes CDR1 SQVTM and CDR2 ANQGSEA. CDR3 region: CSVARQGADTEAFF. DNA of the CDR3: TGCAGCGTTGCTAGACAGGGGGCGGACACTGAAGCTTTCTTT. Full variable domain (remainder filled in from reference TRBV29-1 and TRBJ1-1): SAVISQKPSRDICQRGTSLTIQCQVDSQVTMMFWYRQQPGQSLTLIATANQGSEATYESGFVIDKFPISRPNLTFSTLTVSNMSPEDSSIYLCSVARQGADTEAFFGQGTRLTVV.

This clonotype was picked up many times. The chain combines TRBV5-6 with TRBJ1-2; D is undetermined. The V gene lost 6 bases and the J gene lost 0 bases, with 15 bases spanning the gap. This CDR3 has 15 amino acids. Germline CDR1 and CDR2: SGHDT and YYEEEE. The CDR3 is CASTPVREANYGYTF. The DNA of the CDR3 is TGTGCCAGCACCCCAGTCCGGGAAGCTAACTATGGCTACACCTTC.

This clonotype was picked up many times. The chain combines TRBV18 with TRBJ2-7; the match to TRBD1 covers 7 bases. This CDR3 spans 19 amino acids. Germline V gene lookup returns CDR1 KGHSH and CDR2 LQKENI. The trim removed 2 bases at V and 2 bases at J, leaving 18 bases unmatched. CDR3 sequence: CASSPITVPTGSPTYEQYF. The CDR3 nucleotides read TGTGCCAGCTCACCAATCACAGTCCCGACAGGGTCTCCTACCTACGAGCAGTACTTC. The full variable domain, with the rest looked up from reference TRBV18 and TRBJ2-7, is NAGVMQNPRHLVRRRGQEARLRCSPMKGHSHVYWYRQLPEEGLKFMVYLQKENIIDESGMPKERFSAEFPKEGPSILRIQQVVRGDSAAYFCASSPITVPTGSPTYEQYFGPGTRLTVT.

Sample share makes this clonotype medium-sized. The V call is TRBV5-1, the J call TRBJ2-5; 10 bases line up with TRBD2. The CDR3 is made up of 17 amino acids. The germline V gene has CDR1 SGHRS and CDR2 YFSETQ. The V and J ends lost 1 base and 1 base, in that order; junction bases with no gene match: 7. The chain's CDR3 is CASSLIVTSGTQETQYF. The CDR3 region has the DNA TGCGCCAGCAGCTTGATAGTAACTAGCGGGACCCAAGAGACCCAGTACTTC.

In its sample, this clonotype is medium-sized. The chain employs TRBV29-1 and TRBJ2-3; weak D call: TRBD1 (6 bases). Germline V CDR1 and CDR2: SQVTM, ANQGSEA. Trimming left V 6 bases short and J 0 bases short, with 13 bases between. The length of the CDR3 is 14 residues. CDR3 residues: CSVRQAVSTDTQYF. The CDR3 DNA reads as TGCAGCGTGCGACAGGCCGTTAGCACAGATACGCAGTATTTT.

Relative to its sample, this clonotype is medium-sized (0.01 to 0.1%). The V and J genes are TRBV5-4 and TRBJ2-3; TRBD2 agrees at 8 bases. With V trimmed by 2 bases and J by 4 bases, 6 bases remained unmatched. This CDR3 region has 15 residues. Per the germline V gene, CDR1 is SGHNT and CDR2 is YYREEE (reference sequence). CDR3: CASSFITGGADTQYF. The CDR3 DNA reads TGTGCCAGCAGCTTCATAACGGGAGGGGCAGATACGCAGTATTTT. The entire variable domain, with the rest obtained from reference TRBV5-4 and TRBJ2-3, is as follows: ETGVTQSPTHLIKTRGQQVTLRCSSQSGHNTVSWYQQALGQGPQFIFQYYREEENGRGNFPPRFSGLQFPNYSSELNVNALELDDSALYLCASSFITGGADTQYFGPGTRLTVL.

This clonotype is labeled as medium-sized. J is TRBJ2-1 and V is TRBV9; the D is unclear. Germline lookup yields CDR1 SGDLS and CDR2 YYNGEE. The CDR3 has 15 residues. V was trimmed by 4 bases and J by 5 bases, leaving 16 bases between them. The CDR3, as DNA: TGTGCCAGCAGCTCCTCCGTGGGCGAAGACAATGAGCAGTTCTTC. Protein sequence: CASSSSVGEDNEQFF.

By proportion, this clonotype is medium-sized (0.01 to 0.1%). In nucleotides, the CDR3 is TGTGCCGTCAGACAGGGAATAGCCGAGACCCAGTACTTC. Amino acids: CAVRQGIAETQYF. The chain joins TRBV27 to TRBJ2-5; TRBD1 matches at 7 bases. V dropped 11 bases and J dropped 5; count of bases not matched to a gene: 11. The CDR3 sequence is 13 residues long. The germline CDR1 and CDR2 sequences are MNHEY and SMNVEV (reference sequence).

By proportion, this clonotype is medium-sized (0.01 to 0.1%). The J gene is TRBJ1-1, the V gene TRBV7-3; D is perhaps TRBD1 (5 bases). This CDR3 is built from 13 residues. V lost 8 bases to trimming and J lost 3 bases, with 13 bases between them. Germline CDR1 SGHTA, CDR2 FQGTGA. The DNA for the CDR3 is TGTGCCAGCGGTGACGGACATGACACTGAAGCTTTCTTT. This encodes CASGDGHDTEAFF.

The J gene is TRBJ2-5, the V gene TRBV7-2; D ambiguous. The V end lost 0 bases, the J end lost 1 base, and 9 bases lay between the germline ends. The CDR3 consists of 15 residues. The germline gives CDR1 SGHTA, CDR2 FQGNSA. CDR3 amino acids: CASSLAIGIQETQYF. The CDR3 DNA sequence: TGTGCCAGCAGCTTAGCGATAGGAATCCAAGAGACCCAGTACTTC.

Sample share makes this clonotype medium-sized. CDR3: CAISESPGQNKEQVSPGANVLTF. CDR3 bases: TGTGCCATCAGTGAGTCTCCTGGTCAGAATAAGGAACAGGTCTCCCCTGGGGCCAACGTCCTGACTTTC. The gene calls are TRBV10-3 and TRBJ2-6; D perhaps matches TRBD1 (5 bases). From germline, CDR1 is ENHRY and CDR2 SYGVKD. The CDR3 loop spans 23 amino acids. V was pared by 0 bases and J by 2 bases, with 29 bases between.